This is a list of T cell receptor beta chains from one sample in a study of cytomegalovirus exposure and HLA in healthy donors. Sequencing used immunoSEQ multiplex PCR; TCRdb keeps in-frame clones, though not all of them. The repertoire has 100,000 to 150,000 clones, over 65% of them found once; the top ten carry roughly 3.6%. The sample comprised PBMCs. The receptor set was obtained from a man in his thirties or forties in good health and CMV-seronegative. CDR3s include the opening cysteine and the closing phenylalanine or tryptophan. A D gene is named only where the DNA matches it firmly. Size tells how often a clone was seen (once, few, many) or the class of an expanded clone, and some rows leave it out.

clone size,J gene,D gene,V gene,CDR3 protein,CDR3 DNA
few,TRBJ1-5,.,TRBV30,CAWSVRQRQPQHF,TGTGCCTGGAGTGTAAGGCAGCGTCAGCCCCAGCATTTT
once,TRBJ1-1,TRBD1,TRBV27,CASHLPQGRAFF,TGTGCCAGCCACCTACCACAGGGGAGAGCTTTCTTT
.,TRBJ2-7,TRBD1,TRBV27,CASSFEGQGFYEQYF,TGTGCCAGCAGTTTCGAGGGACAGGGATTTTACGAGCAGTACTTC
.,TRBJ2-5,.,TRBV6-5,CASSYAGLVQGTQYF,TGTGCCAGCAGTTACGCGGGGTTAGTGCAAGGGACCCAGTACTTC
.,TRBJ1-3,.,TRBV6-5,CASSYQSSGNTIYF,TGTGCCAGCAGTTACCAGTCCTCTGGAAACACCATATATTTT
.,TRBJ1-1,.,TRBV5-1,CASSSQGGDTEAFF,TGCGCCAGCAGCTCACAGGGTGGGGACACTGAAGCTTTCTTT
.,TRBJ1-4,TRBD1,TRBV28,CASSHRGQGAVKLFF,TGTGCCAGCAGCCACCGGGGACAGGGAGCTGTAAAACTGTTTTTT
.,TRBJ1-1,TRBD1,TRBV19,CASSPRTGGLKHQNTEAFF,TGTGCCAGTAGTCCTAGGACAGGGGGACTTAAGCATCAGAACACTGAAGCTTTCTTT
.,TRBJ1-2,TRBD1,TRBV13,CASSSQGFRGYTF,TGTGCCAGCAGCTCACAGGGGTTTCGTGGCTACACCTTC
.,TRBJ1-1,.,TRBV5-4,CASSREQGISEAFF,TGTGCCAGCAGCAGGGAACAGGGTATTTCTGAAGCTTTCTTT
.,TRBJ1-1,TRBD1,TRBV10-3,CAIRLDRENTEAFF,TGTGCCATCAGGCTTGACAGGGAGAACACTGAAGCTTTCTTT
.,TRBJ2-2,.,TRBV5-1,CASSLATSSGELFF,TGCGCCAGCAGCTTGGCCACTAGTTCCGGGGAGCTGTTTTTT
.,TRBJ2-3,TRBD2,TRBV4-1,CASSRLAGSTDTQYF,TGCGCCAGCAGCCGGCTAGCGGGGAGCACAGATACGCAGTATTTT
.,TRBJ2-1,TRBD2,TRBV9,CASSVDSGVYNEQFF,TGTGCCAGCAGCGTTGATAGCGGGGTTTACAATGAGCAGTTCTTC
.,TRBJ2-1,TRBD1,TRBV7-9,CASSFRDRAAEQFF,TGTGCCAGCAGCTTCCGGGACAGGGCGGCTGAGCAGTTCTTC
once,TRBJ2-5,TRBD2,TRBV19,CASSITAGDQETQYF,TGTGCCAGTAGTATCACGGCGGGAGATCAAGAGACCCAGTACTTC
.,TRBJ2-3,.,TRBV19,CASSRSTDTQYF,TGTGCCAGTAGTCGGAGCACAGATACGCAGTATTTT
once,TRBJ2-6,.,TRBV13,CASSSPSRLALGSGANVLTF,TGTGCCAGCAGCTCCCCCAGTCGGCTAGCTTTAGGCTCTGGGGCCAACGTCCTGACTTTC
.,TRBJ2-3,TRBD2,TRBV2,CASGGGVTDTQYF,TGTGCCAGCGGGGGGGGAGTCACAGATACGCAGTATTTT
.,TRBJ2-1,TRBD1,TRBV6-4,CASSVLTGSSYNEQFF,TGTGCCAGCAGTGTATTGACAGGGAGCTCCTACAATGAGCAGTTCTTC
.,TRBJ2-3,TRBD2,TRBV5-1,CASSSLLTSGVTDTQYF,TGCGCCAGCAGCTCCCTTCTGACTAGCGGAGTCACAGATACGCAGTATTTT
.,TRBJ1-1,TRBD1,TRBV28,CASSLRGRNTEAFF,TGTGCCAGCAGTCTCAGGGGGAGGAACACTGAAGCTTTCTTT
once,TRBJ1-1,TRBD1,TRBV5-1,CASSLEVGQGGTFF,TGCGCCAGCAGCTTGGAAGTCGGACAGGGGGGTACTTTCTTT
.,TRBJ1-2,.,TRBV5-4,CASSFGGLLDYGYTF,TGTGCCAGCAGCTTCGGGGGACTCCTTGACTATGGCTACACCTTC
.,TRBJ2-5,.,TRBV9,CASSVDPIQETQYF,TGTGCCAGCAGCGTAGATCCCATTCAAGAGACCCAGTACTTC
.,TRBJ2-7,TRBD2,TRBV6-5,CASSKNAGAGGEQYF,TGTGCCAGCAGTAAAAACGCGGGAGCCGGGGGCGAGCAGTACTTC
once,TRBJ1-5,TRBD1,TRBV10-3,CAISASQGEGNQPQHF,TGTGCCATCAGTGCCTCACAGGGGGAAGGCAATCAGCCCCAGCATTTT
.,TRBJ1-5,.,TRBV15,CATSKLQGYSNQPQHF,TGTGCCACCAGCAAACTACAGGGCTATAGCAATCAGCCCCAGCATTTT
.,TRBJ2-3,.,TRBV19,CASSIEGGSRADTQYF,TGTGCCAGTAGTATAGAAGGGGGTTCTCGTGCAGATACGCAGTATTTT
.,TRBJ2-1,TRBD2,TRBV20-1,CSASPTSDRFF,TGCAGTGCTAGCCCGACTAGCGATCGGTTCTTC
.,TRBJ2-3,.,TRBV5-1,CASVSSGQYTDTQYF,TGCGCCAGCGTCTCAAGTGGACAGTACACAGATACGCAGTATTTT
.,TRBJ2-7,TRBD2,TRBV9,CASSVGISGGYEQYF,TGTGCCAGCAGCGTAGGTATTAGCGGGGGCTACGAGCAGTACTTC
.,TRBJ2-5,.,TRBV5-4,CASSLDRETQYF,TGTGCCAGCAGCTTGGACAGGGAGACCCAGTACTTC
.,TRBJ1-1,TRBD1,TRBV19,CASSILGSSGGVGNTEAFF,TGTGCCAGTAGTATTTTAGGGAGTTCAGGGGGAGTGGGGAACACTGAAGCTTTCTTT
.,TRBJ2-7,TRBD1,TRBV5-6,CASSFFRDRGTYEQYF,TGTGCCAGCAGCTTTTTCCGGGACAGGGGTACCTACGAGCAGTACTTC
.,TRBJ2-3,.,TRBV9,CASSAGDRSTDTQYF,TGTGCCAGCAGCGCGGGGGACAGAAGCACAGATACGCAGTATTTT